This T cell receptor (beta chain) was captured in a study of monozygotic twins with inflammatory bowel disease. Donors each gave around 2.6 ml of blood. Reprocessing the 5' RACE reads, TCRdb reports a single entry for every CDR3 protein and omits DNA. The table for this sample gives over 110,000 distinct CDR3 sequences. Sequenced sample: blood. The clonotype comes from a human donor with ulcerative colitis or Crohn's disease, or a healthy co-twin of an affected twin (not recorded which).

The CDR3 here is CSARSDDRPPQETQYF. V is TRBV20-1 and J is TRBJ2-5; no DNA is available, so the TRBD1 call from TCRdb remains unchecked. This CDR3 has 16 residues. Germline loops: CDR1 DFQATT, CDR2 SNEGSKA (reference sequence).